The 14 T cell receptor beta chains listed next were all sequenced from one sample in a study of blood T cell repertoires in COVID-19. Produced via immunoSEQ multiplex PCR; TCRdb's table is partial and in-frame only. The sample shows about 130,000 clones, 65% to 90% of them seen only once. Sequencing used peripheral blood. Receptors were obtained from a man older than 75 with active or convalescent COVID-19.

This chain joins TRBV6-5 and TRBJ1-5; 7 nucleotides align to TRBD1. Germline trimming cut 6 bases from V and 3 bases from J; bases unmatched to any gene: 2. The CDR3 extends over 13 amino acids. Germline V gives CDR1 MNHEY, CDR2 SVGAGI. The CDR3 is CASRGTDNQPQHF. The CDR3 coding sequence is TGTGCCAGCAGGGGGACAGACAATCAGCCCCAGCATTTT.

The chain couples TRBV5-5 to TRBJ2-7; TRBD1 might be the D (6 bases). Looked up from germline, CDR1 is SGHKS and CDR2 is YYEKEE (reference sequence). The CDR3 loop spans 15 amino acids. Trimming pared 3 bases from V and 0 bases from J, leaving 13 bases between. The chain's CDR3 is CASSSSPDSSYEQYF. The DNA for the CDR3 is TGTGCCAGCAGCTCTAGTCCGGACAGCTCCTACGAGCAGTACTTC.

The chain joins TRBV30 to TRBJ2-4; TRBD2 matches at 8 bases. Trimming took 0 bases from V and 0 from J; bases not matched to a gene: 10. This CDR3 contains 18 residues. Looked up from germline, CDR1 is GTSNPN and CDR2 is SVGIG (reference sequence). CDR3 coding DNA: TGTGCCTGGAGTGTACGCGGGAGGTTCCGAGGAGCCAAAAACATTCAGTACTTC. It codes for CAWSVRGRFRGAKNIQYF.

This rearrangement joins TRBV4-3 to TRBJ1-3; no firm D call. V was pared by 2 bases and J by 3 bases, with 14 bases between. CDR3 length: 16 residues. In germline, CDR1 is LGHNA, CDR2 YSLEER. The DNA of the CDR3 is TGCGCCAGCAGCCAACTAGCCAGCCGAGGTGGAAACACCATATATTTT. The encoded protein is CASSQLASRGGNTIYF.

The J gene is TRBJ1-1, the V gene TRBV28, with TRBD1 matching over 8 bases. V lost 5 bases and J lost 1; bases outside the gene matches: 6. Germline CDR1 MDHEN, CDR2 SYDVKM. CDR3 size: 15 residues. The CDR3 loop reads CASSPGGQANTEAFF. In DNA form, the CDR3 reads TGTGCCAGCAGTCCTGGGGGACAGGCGAACACTGAAGCTTTCTTT.

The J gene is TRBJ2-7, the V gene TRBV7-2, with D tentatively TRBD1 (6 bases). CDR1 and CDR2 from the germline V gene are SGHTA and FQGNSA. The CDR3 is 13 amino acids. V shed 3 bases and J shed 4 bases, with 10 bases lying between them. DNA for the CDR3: TGTGCCAGCAGCTTGAGGGGGACGTACGAGCAGTACTTC. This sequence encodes CASSLRGTYEQYF.

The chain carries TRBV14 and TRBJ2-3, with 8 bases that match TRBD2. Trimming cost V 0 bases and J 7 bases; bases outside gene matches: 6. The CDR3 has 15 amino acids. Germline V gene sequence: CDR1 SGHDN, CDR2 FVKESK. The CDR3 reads CASSQDYGRAYTQYF. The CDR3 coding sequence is TGTGCCAGCAGCCAAGATTACGGGAGGGCCTATACGCAGTATTTT.

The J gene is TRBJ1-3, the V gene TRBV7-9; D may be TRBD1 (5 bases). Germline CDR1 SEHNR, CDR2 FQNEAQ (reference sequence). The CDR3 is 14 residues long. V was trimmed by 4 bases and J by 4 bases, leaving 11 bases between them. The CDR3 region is CASSSGGPGNTIYF. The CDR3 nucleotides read TGTGCCAGCAGCTCCGGGGGTCCCGGAAACACCATATATTTT.

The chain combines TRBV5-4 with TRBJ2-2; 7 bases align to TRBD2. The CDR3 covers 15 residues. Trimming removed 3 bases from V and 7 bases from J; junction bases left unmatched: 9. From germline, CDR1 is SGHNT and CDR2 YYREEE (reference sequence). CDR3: CASSWETSRVGELFF. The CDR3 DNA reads TGTGCCAGCAGCTGGGAGACTAGCCGGGTCGGGGAGCTGTTTTTT.

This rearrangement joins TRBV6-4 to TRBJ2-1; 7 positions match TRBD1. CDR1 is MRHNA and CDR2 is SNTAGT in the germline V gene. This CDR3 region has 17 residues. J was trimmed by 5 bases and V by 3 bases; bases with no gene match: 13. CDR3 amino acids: CASSEGRGGLKHNEQFF. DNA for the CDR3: TGTGCCAGCAGTGAAGGGCGAGGGGGCCTGAAACACAATGAGCAGTTCTTC.

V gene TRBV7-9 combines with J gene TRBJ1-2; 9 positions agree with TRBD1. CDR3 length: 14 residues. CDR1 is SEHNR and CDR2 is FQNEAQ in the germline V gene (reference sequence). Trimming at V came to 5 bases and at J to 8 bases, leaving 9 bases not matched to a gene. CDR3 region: CASSLTGGATGYTF. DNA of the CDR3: TGTGCCAGCAGCCTTACAGGGGGCGCGACGGGCTACACCTTC.

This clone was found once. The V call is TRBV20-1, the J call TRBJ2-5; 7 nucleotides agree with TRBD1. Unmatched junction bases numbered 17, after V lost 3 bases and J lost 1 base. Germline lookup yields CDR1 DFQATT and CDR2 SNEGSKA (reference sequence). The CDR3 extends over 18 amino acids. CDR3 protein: CSASFSLDRLRGQETQYF. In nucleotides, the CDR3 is TGCAGTGCTAGTTTCTCCTTGGACAGGCTGAGGGGCCAAGAGACCCAGTACTTC.

The CDR3 sequence is CASSLVVAGGHETQYF. The CDR3 coding sequence is TGTGCCAGCAGCTTAGTGGTAGCGGGGGGGCACGAGACCCAGTACTTC. The gene calls are TRBV7-2 and TRBJ2-5; the match to TRBD2 covers 11 bases. Germline V gene data show CDR1 as SGHTA and CDR2 as FQGNSA. The CDR3 has 16 amino acids. V lost 1 base, J lost 5 bases, and 6 bases stayed unmatched. The variable domain in full, with the rest retrieved from reference TRBV7-2 and TRBJ2-5, is GAGVSQSPSNKVTEKGKDVELRCDPISGHTALYWYRQSLGQGLEFLIYFQGNSAPDKSGLPSDRFSAERTGGSVSTLTIQRTQQEDSAVYLCASSLVVAGGHETQYFGPGTRLLVL.

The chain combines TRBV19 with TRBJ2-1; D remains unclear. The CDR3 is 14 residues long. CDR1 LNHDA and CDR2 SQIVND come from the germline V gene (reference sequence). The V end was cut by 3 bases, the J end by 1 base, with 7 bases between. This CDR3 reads CASSISASYNEQFF. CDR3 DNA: TGTGCCAGTAGTATCTCCGCGTCCTACAATGAGCAGTTCTTC.